This T cell receptor (beta chain) was sequenced during a study of Graves' ophthalmopathy and Graves' hyperthyroidism (dated by TCRdb to 2016 to 2019). Concerning the study at large: Peripheral blood was collected at initial diagnosis, prior to any treatment. To tell Graves' ophthalmopathy apart from Graves' hyperthyroidism, and to predict which patients would progress to ophthalmopathy, the study relied on TCR beta repertoire signatures. In total, 135 blood samples were TCR-sequenced: some 40 ophthalmopathy, roughly 80 hyperthyroidism and about 17 hyperthyroidism-to-ophthalmopathy patients. To explore V-J signatures that distinguish ophthalmopathy from hyperthyroidism, a discovery set of 95 to 100 patients was enrolled, made up of some 41 with ophthalmopathy and around 60 with stable hyperthyroidism. An independent validation cohort comprised 18 hyperthyroidism patients and 15 to 17 patients who later progressed from hyperthyroidism to ophthalmopathy. T-cell repertoires of thyroid tissue and blood were compared in about six hyperthyroidism patients. Following sampling, methimazole starting at 30 mg daily was administered to hyperthyroidism patients, and high-dose intravenous methylprednisolone was administered to ophthalmopathy patients. The 95 to 100 discovery patients were randomly split 7:3 into training and test sets.

There are many counts of this clonotype. The antigen this receptor binds is unknown. Base qualities are not recorded, but no much larger clone differs from it by a single base. V and J lose 5 bases and 5 bases, and a span of 15 bases separates them. CDR1 and CDR2 (SGHAT, FQNNGV) derive from the germline V gene. Inclusive of the bounding cysteine and phenylalanine, the CDR3 is 14 residues long. Only the CDR3 DNA is retained, 42 bases long and in frame from the first base. Overall study outcomes, separate from this receptor: In validation, the model predicted ophthalmopathy progression with about 64% sensitivity and about 73% specificity; about a dozen predicted patients were CT-confirmed with GO in a median of around 6 months. No statistical method was used to predetermine the sample size, and group allocation was not hidden from the investigators. The 13-signature model separated ophthalmopathy from stable hyperthyroidism with 85% to 90% sensitivity and about 84% specificity in cross-validation, and 80%/75% in the test set. Most of the expanded thyroid clonotypes with a frequency above 0.001 were also detected in blood, and it was suggested that the thyroid immune response may be reflected by blood repertoires.

TCR beta CDR3 regions were amplified from RNA transcripts for repertoire sequencing. The first round was an RT-PCR using HTBI primers with the Qiagen OneStep RT-PCR kit, and this first round was followed by a second-round multiplex PCR, then size selection and purification. The libraries underwent paired-end sequencing with 100 bp reads on an Illumina HiSeq2000. Per the authors' processing: SOAPnuke was used for read processing, and reads with adapters, uncalled bases, a mean Phred below 15, or no exact constant-primer or identifier match were discarded. High-quality paired reads were merged with COPE v1.2.5. Each unique nucleotide sequence was defined as a clonotype, and clonotypes were aligned to IMGT TRB V, D and J references with MiTCR v1.1. The analysis was limited to V-J combinations with a frequency above 0.0001, which together covered 99.2% of the repertoires. A TCR clonal expansion and chaos score per V-J combination was defined as the ratio of F50 clonal expansion to chaos observed in the TCRdist matrix. Welch's t-statistics and random forest were used to reduce features to about 14 V-J combinations, which were fed into a naive Bayes classifier. The Morisita-Horn index was used to measure how similar the thyroid and blood repertoires were. Using fastp trimming at Q25 and MiXCR clonotype assembly, TCRdb reanalyzed the public sequencing data and kept in-frame beta chains. All rows with the same CDR3 protein become a single entry with the most common DNA and genes. The V and J calls reflect TCRdb's pipeline rather than the authors' work. This sample gives approximately 380,000 distinct CDR3 sequences in total; around 20% of them show up just once. The ten largest clones represent around 3% of the sample.

Stable hyperthyroidism was defined as no progression to ophthalmopathy within 18 months of follow-up. Hyperthyroidism patients were newly diagnosed, were aged 18 to 65 years, and had a disease duration under 2 months. Patients were excluded if they had other autoimmune diseases, uncontrolled infections, pregnancy or lactation. Clinical symptoms, serum thyroxine, TRAb, thyroid ultrasound and orbital computed tomography were used for diagnosis. PBMCs were isolated from about 9.1 ml of fresh peripheral blood by Ficoll-Paque density gradient centrifugation. Trizol reagent was used to extract the total RNA, and its quality was then checked on an Agilent 2100 Bioanalyzer.

This receptor was identified in a woman aged 18-29 years with stable Graves' hyperthyroidism. Donor details come from another sample of the same person, matched by shared clones. What was sequenced was peripheral blood. Recombination linked TRBV11-2 to TRBJ2-5, with TRBD1 as a weak D call on 5 bases. The CDR3 here reads CASSPHRQGETQYF. The base sequence is TGTGCCAGCAGCCCACATCGCCAGGGTGAGACCCAGTACTTC.